The 27 T cell receptor beta chains below were found in one sample sequenced in a study of CD8 T cells in ankylosing spondylitis. TCRdb re-called the 5' RACE reads through MiXCR, storing one row per CDR3 protein. The profile covers about 240,000 distinct CDR3 sequences, with roughly 8.6% appearing a single time and 6.8% taken by the ten largest. The sample was blood, either unsorted or a sorted T cell fraction (not recorded which). These receptors all stem from a male donor with ankylosing spondylitis or in good health (not recorded which).

The chain is built from TRBV4-2 and TRBJ2-2; D remains ambiguous. CDR1 and CDR2 from the germline V gene are LGHNA and YNFKEQ. This CDR3 comprises 13 residues. Trimming removed 0 bases at V and 8 bases at J, with 7 bases between. The CDR3 DNA sequence: TGTGCCAGCAGCCAAGATTCGAAGGGGGAGCTGTTTTTT. Amino acids: CASSQDSKGELFF.

V and J are TRBV20-1 and TRBJ2-3; D is tentatively TRBD1 or TRBD2 (5 bases each). Trimming removed 3 bases from V and 5 bases from J, with 24 bases in between. The CDR3 length is 17 residues. Per the germline V gene, CDR1 is DFQATT and CDR2 is SNEGSKA (reference sequence). The CDR3 nucleotides read TGCAGTGCTAGTTGGGACGAACGGGAAGATGGAGGAGATACGCAGTATTTT. Translation gives CSASWDEREDGGDTQYF.

This clonotype has a handful of counts. The chain carries TRBV7-2 and TRBJ1-5; D ambiguous. CDR3 size: 15 residues. From germline, CDR1 is SGHTA and CDR2 FQGNSA. The V end was cut by 1 base, the J end by 4 bases, with 11 bases between. CDR3: CASSLERAGNQPQHF. The CDR3 DNA is TGTGCCAGCAGCTTAGAACGGGCGGGAAATCAGCCCCAGCATTTT.

This clonotype was seen ten or more times. The chain has TRBV20-1 and TRBJ2-7; D is undetermined. Germline CDR1 reads DFQATT; CDR2 reads SNEGSKA (reference sequence). The CDR3 runs 17 residues. Trimming removed 1 base at V and 0 bases at J, with 19 bases between. CDR3 sequence: CSARAGGDILSSYEQYF. The DNA for the CDR3 is TGCAGTGCTAGAGCGGGCGGAGACATCCTATCCTCCTACGAGCAGTACTTC.

CDR3 loop: CASRRTEGPRTQYF. CDR3 DNA sequence: TGTGCCAGCCGGAGGACGGAGGGTCCTCGGACGCAGTATTTT. The chain couples TRBV18 to TRBJ2-3, with D possibly being TRBD2 (6 bases). Trimming removed 8 bases at V and 9 bases at J, with 21 bases between. This CDR3 has 14 amino acids. In germline, CDR1 is KGHSH, CDR2 LQKENI.

This clonotype was seen repeatedly, ten times or more. The V gene is TRBV5-1, the J gene TRBJ1-3; unclear D gene. Trimming stripped 0 bases from V and 0 bases from J, with 7 bases between. The CDR3 sequence is 15 residues long. Per the germline V gene, CDR1 is SGHRS and CDR2 is YFSETQ. CDR3 nucleotide sequence: TGCGCCAGCAGCTTGGACGGAAACTCTGGAAACACCATATATTTT. Translation: CASSLDGNSGNTIYF. The full variable domain, its missing parts supplied by reference TRBV5-1 and TRBJ1-3, is KAGVTQTPRYLIKTRGQQVTLSCSPISGHRSVSWYQQTPGQGLQFLFEYFSETQRNKGNFPGRFSGRQFSNSRSEMNVSTLELGDSALYLCASSLDGNSGNTIYFGEGSWLTVV.

As concerns this clonotype: Its ends do not fully match the called genes, so a read error is possible. The CDR3 region has the DNA TGTGCCAGCAGCCCTCTCCCGGGACTAGCGGGAGGTACAGATACGCTGTATTTT. Residues: CASSPLPGLAGGTDTLYF. The V gene is TRBV4-2, the J gene TRBJ2-3, with 15 nucleotides matching TRBD2. The length of the CDR3 is 18 residues. The germline V gene has CDR1 LGHNA and CDR2 YNFKEQ.

This clonotype was observed at least ten times. The chain links TRBV9 to TRBJ1-1; D possibly corresponds to TRBD1 (5 bases). Germline lookup yields CDR1 SGDLS and CDR2 YYNGEE. This CDR3 has 15 amino acids. The V end lost 3 bases, the J end lost 1 base, and 13 bases lay between the germline ends. The CDR3 DNA reads TGTGCCAGCAGCGCTGTCACAGGACAGAACACTGAAGCTTTCTTT. Translated: CASSAVTGQNTEAFF.

This clonotype has just a few counts. The chain has TRBV20-1 and TRBJ1-6; no firm D call. Germline V gene data show CDR1 as DFQATT and CDR2 as SNEGSKA (reference sequence). The CDR3 length is 14 residues. V was shortened by 4 bases and J by 0 bases, with 7 bases between the two germline ends. The CDR3 loop is CSAIESSYNSPLHF. The CDR3 DNA reads TGCAGTGCTATCGAGAGCTCCTATAATTCACCCCTCCACTTT.

This clonotype appeared many times. This chain uses TRBV6-1 with TRBJ2-7, with D perhaps being TRBD1 or TRBD2 (5 bases each). V lost 6 bases and J lost 0, with 6 bases in between. This CDR3 region has 12 residues. Germline-derived CDR1 and CDR2 are MNHNS and SASEGT. The CDR3 DNA follows: TGTGCCAGCAGGGGGGTCTCCTACGAGCAGTACTTC. It translates to CASRGVSYEQYF.

The rearrangement joins TRBV6-5 to TRBJ1-1; 7 bases align to TRBD1. In germline, CDR1 is MNHEY, CDR2 SVGAGI. V trimming: 1 base; J trimming: 5 bases; junction bases outside the gene matches: 4. CDR3 size: 14 residues. The CDR3 here is CASSYYPGGTEAFF. The CDR3, as DNA: TGTGCCAGCAGTTACTATCCAGGGGGGACTGAAGCTTTCTTT.

In its sample, this clonotype was seen many times. The chain uses TRBV7-8 and TRBJ2-7, with TRBD1 matching over 7 bases. V was clipped by 7 bases and J by 2 bases; unmatched bases: 8. From germline, CDR1 is SGHVS and CDR2 FQNEAQ. The CDR3 has 14 residues. The CDR3 is CASTLTGPTYEQYF. The CDR3 bases are TGTGCCAGCACACTGACAGGGCCAACCTACGAGCAGTACTTC.

This clonotype was counted many times. J is TRBJ1-1 and V is TRBV5-1, with 7 positions matching TRBD1. The CDR3 length is 15 residues. From germline, CDR1 is SGHRS and CDR2 YFSETQ. The trim removed 4 bases at V and 4 bases at J, leaving 10 bases unmatched. In DNA form, the CDR3 reads TGCGCCAGCAGCCGGACCAGGGGGTCGGCCACTGAAGCTTTCTTT. Protein product: CASSRTRGSATEAFF.

This clonotype was picked up many times. The V and J genes are TRBV7-8 and TRBJ2-3; D gene ambiguous. The CDR3 runs 13 residues. V lost 0 bases and J lost 5, with 6 bases in between. Per the germline V gene, CDR1 is SGHVS and CDR2 is FQNEAQ. CDR3: CASSLAKLDTQYF. The CDR3 coding sequence is TGTGCCAGCAGCTTAGCTAAGTTAGATACGCAGTATTTT.

This clonotype was counted at least ten times. V and J are TRBV4-3 and TRBJ2-2; possibly TRBD1 or TRBD2 for D (5 bases each). The V gene's germline CDR1 is LGHNA and CDR2 YSLEER. Trimming cost V 1 base and J 2 bases, with 14 bases left between them. This CDR3 is built from 17 residues. CDR3 sequence reads: CASSQVPGPSNTGELFF. The CDR3 DNA reads TGCGCCAGCAGCCAAGTCCCGGGACCTAGCAACACCGGGGAGCTGTTTTTT.

This clonotype has a count of ten or more. The rearrangement uses TRBV12-3 or TRBV12-4 and TRBJ2-3; the match to TRBD2 covers 7 bases. Germline trimming cut 5 bases from V and 4 bases from J; bases unmatched to any gene: 6. This CDR3 has 14 amino acids. The CDR3 is CASSVPGGADTQYF. The CDR3 DNA reads TGTGCCAGCAGTGTCCCGGGAGGAGCAGATACGCAGTATTTT.

The table lists this clonotype with many counts. The J gene is TRBJ1-4, the V gene TRBV20-1; the D is unclear. The CDR3 totals 11 residues. Trimming took 0 bases from V and 10 from J, leaving 6 bases between them. Looked up from germline, CDR1 is DFQATT and CDR2 is SNEGSKA (reference sequence). CDR3 protein: CSARDGGKLFF. In nucleotides, the CDR3 is TGCAGTGCTAGAGACGGTGGAAAACTGTTTTTT.

Many counts were recorded for this clonotype. This chain links TRBV5-1 with TRBJ1-2; weak D call: TRBD1 (5 bases). The V end lost 0 bases, the J end lost 8 bases, and 11 bases lay between the germline ends. The CDR3 spans 13 residues. CDR1 is SGHRS and CDR2 is YFSETQ in the germline V gene. The CDR3 protein is CASSLEGALGYTF. The CDR3 DNA is TGCGCCAGCAGCTTGGAAGGGGCCTTGGGCTACACCTTC. The complete variable domain, with remaining parts taken from reference TRBV5-1 and TRBJ1-2, reads KAGVTQTPRYLIKTRGQQVTLSCSPISGHRSVSWYQQTPGQGLQFLFEYFSETQRNKGNFPGRFSGRQFSNSRSEMNVSTLELGDSALYLCASSLEGALGYTFGSGTRLTVV.

This clonotype was detected many times. V is TRBV12-3 or TRBV12-4 and J is TRBJ2-1; no definite D call. This CDR3 has 14 residues. V was cut by 5 bases and J by 6 bases, with 14 bases left in between. DNA for the CDR3: TGTGCCAGCAGTCGAGTCGGGCGCGCCAATGAGCAGTTCTTC. The encoded protein is CASSRVGRANEQFF.

This clonotype occurred many times. The rearrangement joins TRBV20-1 to TRBJ1-5; no firm D call. CDR1 is DFQATT and CDR2 is SNEGSKA in the germline V gene (reference sequence). With 3 bases removed from V and 8 bases from J, the gap between germline ends came to 20 bases. This CDR3 comprises 15 residues. CDR3 sequence: CSARSPGRLVEPQHF. DNA for the CDR3: TGCAGTGCTAGGTCTCCGGGCCGCCTAGTCGAGCCCCAGCATTTT.

Of note for this clonotype: Given a much more abundant clone one base away, this may be a read error. The chain carries TRBV20-1 and TRBJ2-2; tentatively, D is TRBD1 (6 bases). CDR1 is DFQATT, CDR2 SNEGSKA, per germline (reference sequence). V lost 1 base and J lost 4, with 19 bases in between. The CDR3 has 17 residues. The CDR3 nucleotides are TGCAGTGCTAGAGGTTTAATTGGGGGCCGGGGCACCGGGGAGCTGTTTTTT. Its protein is CSARGLIGGRGTGELFF.

About this clonotype itself: This may be a read error: a much more frequent sequence differs by one nucleotide. V usage is TRBV5-1 and J usage is TRBJ1-6, with D uncertain. Germline V gives CDR1 SGHRS, CDR2 YFSETQ. The CDR3 spans 15 residues. DNA of the CDR3: TGCGCCAGCAGCTTGGGGACGGAGAATAATTCACCCCTCCTCTTT. Amino acids: CASSLGTENNSPLLF.

The chain uses TRBV19 and TRBJ2-3; 11 bases match TRBD2. Germline loops: CDR1 LNHDA, CDR2 SQIVND (reference sequence). The V segment lost 6 bases and the J segment 4 bases; nucleotides outside the gene matches: 3. This CDR3 spans 14 amino acids. The CDR3 DNA reads TGTGCCAGTAGACCGGGACTAGCGGCAGATACGCAGTATTTT. As protein: CASRPGLAADTQYF. Looking up the rest from reference TRBV19 and TRBJ2-3 gives the full variable domain: DGGITQSPKYLFRKEGQNVTLSCEQNLNHDAMYWYRQDPGQGLRLIYYSQIVNDFQKGDIAEGYSVSREKKESFPLTVTSAQKNPTAFYLCASRPGLAADTQYFGPGTRLTVL.

This clonotype was picked up a small number of times. A much larger clone differs from this one at a single base, so this may be a read error. V and J are TRBV10-3 and TRBJ1-2, with D uncertain. The CDR3 runs 13 residues. Germline V lookup: CDR1 ENHRY, CDR2 SYGVKD. CDR3 amino acids: CAISENPMFSYPF. The CDR3 coding sequence is TGTGCCATCAGTGAGAACCCAATGTTTAGCTACCCCTTC.

The chain recombines TRBV5-1 with TRBJ2-2, with D uncertain. The CDR3 runs to 13 residues. Trimming cost V 4 bases and J 5 bases, with 9 bases left between them. The germline CDR1 and CDR2 sequences are SGHRS and YFSETQ. This chain's CDR3 is CASSQTATGELFF. The CDR3 nucleotides read TGCGCCAGCAGCCAGACTGCGACCGGGGAGCTGTTTTTT.

In its sample, this clonotype was seen once. One end of the junction fails to match germline, which may point to a read error. This chain uses TRBV20-1 with TRBJ2-5; D might be TRBD1 or TRBD2, each matching 6 bases. This CDR3 contains 13 residues. Germline CDR1 is DFQATT and CDR2 is SNEGSKA (reference sequence). The CDR3 region is CSASLGGRETEYF. CDR3 DNA sequence: TGCAGTGCTAGTCTCGGGGGCCGAGAGACCGAGTACTTC.

Of note for this clonotype: The junction and the germline gene differ at one end; a read error may be behind it. This rearrangement joins TRBV5-1 to TRBJ2-5; the D call may be TRBD1 or TRBD2 (5 bases each). CDR3 length equals 14 residues. Germline V lookup: CDR1 SGHRS, CDR2 YFSETQ. The CDR3 protein is CGSSWGRDQETQYF. The CDR3 nucleotides read TGCGGCAGCAGCTGGGGACGGGACCAAGAGACCCAGTACTTC. Full variable domain (rest looked up from reference TRBV5-1 and TRBJ2-5): KAGVTQTPRYLIKTRGQQVTLSCSPISGHRSVSWYQQTPGQGLQFLFEYFSETQRNKGNFPGRFSGRQFSNSRSEMNVSTLELGDSALYLCGSSWGRDQETQYFGPGTRLLVL.